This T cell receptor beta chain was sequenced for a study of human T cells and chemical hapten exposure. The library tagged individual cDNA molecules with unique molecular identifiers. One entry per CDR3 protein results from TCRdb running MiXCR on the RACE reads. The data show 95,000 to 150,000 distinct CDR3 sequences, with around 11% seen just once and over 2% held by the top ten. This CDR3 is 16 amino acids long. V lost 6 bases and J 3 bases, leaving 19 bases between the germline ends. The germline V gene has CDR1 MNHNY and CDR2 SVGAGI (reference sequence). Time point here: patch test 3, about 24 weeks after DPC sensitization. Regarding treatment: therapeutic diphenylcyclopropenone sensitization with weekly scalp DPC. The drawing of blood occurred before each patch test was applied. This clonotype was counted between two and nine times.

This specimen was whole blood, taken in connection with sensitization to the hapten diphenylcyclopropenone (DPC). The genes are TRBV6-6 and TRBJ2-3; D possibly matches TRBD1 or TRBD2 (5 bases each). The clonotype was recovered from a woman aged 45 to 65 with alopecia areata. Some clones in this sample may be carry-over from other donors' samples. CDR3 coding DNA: TGTGCCAGCAGAATCGCCGGGGCTTTGAGGACAGATACGCAGTATTTT. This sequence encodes CASRIAGALRTDTQYF.